This paragraph covers one T cell receptor beta chain sequence. Other DNA sequences in this specimen translate into the identical CDR3. This record belongs to a study of memory CD4+ T cells and cytomegalovirus serostatus. Germline CDR1 and CDR2: SGHNT and YYREEE (reference sequence). Trimming removed 4 bases from V and 0 bases from J, with 9 bases in between. CDR3 length equals 14 residues. The sort gate was single viable CD3+CD4+CD8-CD45RO+ cells for memory CD4+ T cells. Method: immunoSEQ multiplex PCR; TCRdb's copy keeps in-frame clones and lacks some. Of 50,000 to 75,000 clones in the sample, around 83% were seen once.

The chain joins TRBV5-4 to TRBJ2-3; D may match TRBD1 or TRBD2 (6 bases each). The sequence was obtained from an adult in good health and CMV-seronegative. The sample consisted of memory CD4+ T cells from blood. Written as DNA, the CDR3 is TGTGCCAGCAGCCTAGGGGGGAGCACAGATACGCAGTATTTT. Its protein product is CASSLGGSTDTQYF.